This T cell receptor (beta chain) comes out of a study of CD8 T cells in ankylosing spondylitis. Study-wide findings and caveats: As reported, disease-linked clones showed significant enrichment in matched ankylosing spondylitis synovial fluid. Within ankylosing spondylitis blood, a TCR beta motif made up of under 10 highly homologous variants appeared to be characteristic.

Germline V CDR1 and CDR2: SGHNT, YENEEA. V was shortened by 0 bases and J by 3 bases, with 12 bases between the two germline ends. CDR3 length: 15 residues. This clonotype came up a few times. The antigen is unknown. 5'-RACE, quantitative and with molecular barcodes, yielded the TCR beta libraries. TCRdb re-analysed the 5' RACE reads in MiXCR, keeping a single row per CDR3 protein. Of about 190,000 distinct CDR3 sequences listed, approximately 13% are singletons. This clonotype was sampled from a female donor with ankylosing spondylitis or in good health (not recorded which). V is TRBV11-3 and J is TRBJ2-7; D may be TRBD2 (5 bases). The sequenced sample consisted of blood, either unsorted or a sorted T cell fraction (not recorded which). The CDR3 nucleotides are TGTGCCAGCAGCTTAGATGGGCCCGGGGTCTACGAGCAGTACTTC. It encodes CASSLDGPGVYEQYF.